Included here is one TCR beta chain sequence, with context. This clonotype has only a few counts. It has no known antigen specificity. Base qualities are missing; no much larger clone stands one base away. The label giving this sample's treatment or condition can be read as: live attenuated yellow fever vaccine strain. PBMCs were isolated from peripheral blood using a standard Ficoll-Paque protocol. CD4 and CD8 T-cell fractions were isolated with Dynabeads CD4 and CD8 positive selection kits. TriZol was used to extract RNA from bulk PBMCs, from CD4 and CD8 fractions, and from dextramer-positive and dextramer-negative fractions. This sample was taken from a study of T cells after yellow fever vaccination (dated by TCRdb to the late 2010s). In the study overall: The SMART-Seq v4 Ultra Low Input RNA kit was used to prepare libraries from fractions with low cell numbers. To track T-cell clones before and after primary and booster YFV17D yellow fever vaccination, bulk TCR alpha and beta repertoires were sequenced longitudinally. The cohort comprised two healthy male donors, one aged 18 to 30 and one aged 30 to 40 years. Blood was drawn at multiple timepoints before and after primary and secondary immunization, with bulk PBMC replicates and cell subsets isolated. What the research found in general, with its limitations: The secondary T-cell response was weaker than the primary response but faster, peaking on day 5 instead of day 15. Because only a couple of donors were included in the study, the extent to which the findings can be generalized is limited. A small fraction of clonotypes showed up in both the CD4 and CD8 compartments, probably as a result of convergent recombination. Computational filtering was required because FACS-sorted repertoires could contain abundant contaminating clonotypes from the bulk population. After the booster, most of the clones that had expanded following primary vaccination were detected again (about 95% of CD4 and more than 85% of CD8), which suggests that memory was broadly maintained.

Reads for this sample came from an Illumina NovaSeq 6000. TCR cDNA was synthesized by 5'RACE template switching, through which a universal primer site and unique molecular identifiers were introduced. Priming of cDNA synthesis was performed from both the TCR alpha and TCR beta constant segments. Library amplification used two PCR steps, and the second PCR step added sample barcodes and sequencing adapters. Libraries were sequenced on Illumina HiSeq 2500 (2x100 bp) or NovaSeq (2x150 bp). The study's processing was this. MIGEC was used to demultiplex reads and collapse the reads into UMI consensus sequences, and MiXCR was used for V(D)J alignment. Vaccine-responding clonotypes were identified with edgeR using replicate PBMC samples, with FDR below 0.01 and a log2 fold change above 5 up to day 15 being required. Bulk clonotypes were assigned CD4 or CD8 identity according to which sequenced CD4 or CD8 repertoire held them at higher abundance. TCRdb ran its own pipeline on the public reads, namely fastp trimming at Q25 and MiXCR clone calling, and kept in-frame beta chains. Each entry merges the rows of one CDR3 protein and shows their most common DNA and genes. The V and J calls come from TCRdb's annotation, not from the publication. The sample data list around 200,000 distinct CDR3 sequences, and approximately 11% of these were observed just once. The biggest ten clones account for about 38% of the sample.

Trimming takes 2 bases from V and 0 bases from J, and the germline ends sit 18 bases apart. CDR1 and CDR2 (SGHRS, YFSETQ) derive from the germline V gene. The cysteine opens and the phenylalanine closes a CDR3 of 19 amino acids. The entry retains the CDR3 DNA only, 57 bases that are in frame from base 1. The chain is encoded by TRBV5-1 joined to TRBJ2-6, and perhaps TRBD1 as D gene, on 6 matching bases. This clonotype was obtained from a man younger than 35 who received the YFV17D yellow fever vaccine. Here the sequenced sample was CD8+ T cells sorted from PBMCs, taken 15 days after the yellow fever booster vaccination. The DNA is TGCGCCAGCAGCTTCGGCCGCGGACAGATAAACTCTGGGGCCAACGTCCTGACTTTC. It encodes CASSFGRGQINSGANVLTF.